This T cell receptor (beta chain) was sequenced in a study of CD8+ T cells in alopecia areata. Lesional scalp punch biopsies and peripheral blood were collected from alopecia areata patients. Isolation of CD4+ and CD8+ T cells from PBMCs was achieved by sorting. Details on this clone: Its antigen is unknown.

Study-wide findings and caveats: For lesional scalp, especially alopecia totalis/universalis, clonality was higher than in normal scalp.

cDNA prepared by RNA extraction and subsequent reverse transcription served as the template for sequencing. Profiled with immunoSEQ multiplex PCR; TCRdb holds only in-frame clones, not every one. The sample lists roughly 150,000 clones; 40% to 60% were seen once. CDR1 MNHEY and CDR2 SVGAGI come from the germline V gene. V was cut by 5 bases and J by 2 bases, with 14 bases left in between. This CDR3 is 15 amino acids long. The receptor was derived from a human donor with alopecia areata. Sequenced here: CD8+ T cells sorted from blood, sampled at week 0. This chain connects TRBV6-5 to TRBJ2-3, with D tentatively TRBD1 (6 bases). The CDR3 DNA reads as TGTGCCAGCAGTCGCACCAGGGGACCCACAGATACGCAGTATTTT. Residues: CASSRTRGPTDTQYF.